These T cell receptor beta chains were read from a single sample in a study of T cell responses to AZD1222 COVID-19 vaccine. Profiling relied on immunoSEQ multiplex PCR, and the TCRdb table lists in-frame clones only, not all of them. Among 150,000 to 180,000 clones listed, about 86% were seen once. The sample consisted of peripheral blood, taken on day 0 of MenACWY control vaccination. These receptors were obtained from an adult in good health. The CDR3 runs from the conserved cysteine through the conserved F or W. A D gene is named only where the DNA matches it firmly. Some rows have no size entry. The others give once, few or many, or a class for an expanded clone.

clone size,V gene,J gene,D gene,CDR3 protein,CDR3 DNA
-,TRBV6-5,TRBJ2-1,TRBD1,CASSHGDRGEQFF,TGTGCCAGCAGTCACGGGGACAGGGGGGAGCAGTTCTTC
few,TRBV3-1/TRBV3-2,TRBJ2-7,-,CASSQEVRGGEQYF,TGTGCCAGCAGCCAAGAAGTTAGAGGGGGCGAGCAGTACTTC
-,TRBV28,TRBJ1-5,TRBD1,CASDGQGWQPQHF,TGTGCCAGCGACGGACAGGGCTGGCAGCCCCAGCATTTT
-,TRBV7-6,TRBJ2-2,-,CASSLGGSVGELFF,TGTGCCAGCAGCTTGGGGGGTTCGGTAGGGGAGCTGTTTTTT
-,TRBV5-1,TRBJ1-2,-,CASSFMTSSPDYGYTF,TGCGCCAGCAGCTTCATGACCTCTAGCCCAGACTATGGCTACACCTTC
-,TRBV30,TRBJ2-7,-,CAWSVGGNSYEQYF,TGTGCCTGGAGTGTCGGAGGGAATTCCTACGAGCAGTACTTC
-,TRBV7-2,TRBJ1-1,-,CASSLMSWENTEAFF,TGTGCCAGCAGCTTAATGAGTTGGGAGAACACTGAAGCTTTCTTT
-,TRBV5-8,TRBJ1-4,-,CASGGGRVGEKLFF,TGTGCCAGCGGGGGCGGCAGGGTCGGTGAAAAACTGTTTTTT
-,TRBV11-3,TRBJ2-1,-,CASSRGRDSPYNEQFF,TGTGCCAGCAGCCGAGGCCGGGACTCCCCCTACAATGAGCAGTTCTTC
-,TRBV24-1,TRBJ1-4,TRBD1,CATSDPPEGTGGRSGNEKLFF,TGTGCCACCAGTGACCCCCCTGAGGGGACAGGGGGACGGTCAGGTAATGAAAAACTGTTTTTT
-,TRBV7-9,TRBJ1-1,TRBD1,CASVMGQGAMNTEAFF,TGTGCCAGCGTCATGGGACAGGGGGCTATGAACACTGAAGCTTTCTTT
-,TRBV2,TRBJ2-5,-,CASSSDGQETQYF,TGTGCCAGCAGTTCGGACGGTCAAGAGACCCAGTACTTC
-,TRBV11-3,TRBJ2-2,-,CASSLRGTGELFF,TGTGCCAGCAGCTTAAGGGGGACCGGGGAGCTGTTTTTT
-,TRBV19,TRBJ1-3,-,CASSGIPAHTIYF,TGTGCCAGTAGTGGGATCCCCGCGCACACCATATATTTT
-,TRBV5-1,TRBJ2-7,TRBD1,CASSSGTAPEQYF,TGCGCCAGCAGTTCCGGGACAGCCCCTGAGCAGTACTTC
-,TRBV24-1,TRBJ1-2,-,CATSDLKGGPNYGYTF,TGTGCCACCAGTGATTTAAAGGGGGGGCCTAACTATGGCTACACCTTC
-,TRBV7-2,TRBJ1-4,-,CASGRGPEGYEKLFF,TGTGCCAGTGGGCGGGGGCCGGAGGGTTATGAAAAACTGTTTTTT
-,TRBV7-2,TRBJ2-1,TRBD2,CASSLDGTSGGLYNEQFF,TGTGCCAGCAGCTTAGACGGGACTAGCGGGGGGCTCTACAATGAGCAGTTCTTC
-,TRBV28,TRBJ2-1,-,CASSWSGGAREQFF,TGTGCCAGCAGTTGGAGTGGGGGGGCCAGGGAGCAGTTCTTC
-,TRBV6-1,TRBJ1-5,-,CASSEPAVNQPQHF,TGTGCCAGCAGTGAACCGGCAGTCAATCAGCCCCAGCATTTT
-,TRBV5-1,TRBJ2-5,-,CASSLGTLQETQYF,TGCGCCAGCAGCTTGGGGACCCTTCAAGAGACCCAGTACTTC
few,TRBV4-1,TRBJ2-7,TRBD1,CASSQPRTGKNEQYF,TGCGCCAGCAGCCAACCAAGGACAGGGAAGAACGAGCAGTACTTC
-,TRBV12-3/TRBV12-4,TRBJ2-5,-,CASSRSWETQYF,TGTGCCAGCAGTCGGTCTTGGGAGACCCAGTACTTC
-,TRBV14,TRBJ2-5,-,CASSQRLGGQETQYF,TGTGCCAGCAGCCAAAGGCTAGGGGGCCAAGAGACCCAGTACTTC
few,TRBV12-5,TRBJ1-5,-,CASQEGNQPQHF,TGTGCTAGCCAGGAGGGCAATCAGCCCCAGCATTTT
-,TRBV18,TRBJ2-3,-,CASSPLSAGVNTDTQYF,TGTGCCAGCTCACCACTGTCTGCTGGGGTTAATACAGATACGCAGTATTTT
-,TRBV5-4,TRBJ2-5,-,CASGPMTGLNQETQYF,TGTGCCAGCGGACCAATGACAGGTCTGAACCAAGAGACCCAGTACTTC
many,TRBV19,TRBJ2-1,-,CASSMVGNEQFF,TGTGCCAGTAGTATGGTGGGGAATGAGCAGTTCTTC
-,TRBV5-4,TRBJ1-2,TRBD1,CASSLEQGGGYTF,TGTGCCAGCAGCTTGGAACAGGGGGGAGGCTACACCTTC
-,TRBV6-1,TRBJ2-7,-,CASSEIVLFYEQYF,TGTGCCAGCAGTGAAATTGTCCTGTTCTACGAGCAGTACTTC
-,TRBV9,TRBJ2-1,TRBD2,CASSVDPLAGGLNEQFF,TGTGCCAGCAGCGTAGATCCACTAGCGGGGGGGCTCAATGAGCAGTTCTTC
-,TRBV6-5,TRBJ1-1,TRBD1,CASRPNRGLNTEAFF,TGTGCCAGCAGGCCAAACAGGGGGCTGAACACTGAAGCTTTCTTT
once,TRBV18,TRBJ2-1,-,CASSRAFDIYNEQFF,TGTGCCAGCTCACGAGCCTTTGACATCTACAATGAGCAGTTCTTC
-,TRBV27,TRBJ2-1,TRBD2,CASSLGGGSGIYNEQFF,TGTGCCAGCAGTTTAGGGGGTGGTAGCGGGATATACAATGAGCAGTTCTTC
-,TRBV9,TRBJ1-3,TRBD1,CASTKQGEGGNTIYF,TGTGCCAGCACCAAACAGGGGGAAGGAGGAAACACCATATATTTT
-,TRBV13,TRBJ1-6,-,CASSLVAYSPLHF,TGTGCCAGCAGCTTAGTGGCTTATTCACCCCTCCACTTT
-,TRBV19,TRBJ2-2,-,CASSPGPTGELFF,TGTGCCAGCTCCCCCGGACCCACCGGGGAGCTGTTTTTT
-,TRBV9,TRBJ1-6,-,CASSVDSSYNSPLHF,TGTGCCAGCAGCGTAGACAGCTCCTATAATTCACCCCTCCACTTT
-,TRBV6-2/TRBV6-3,TRBJ2-3,-,CASSFGRSTDTQYF,TGTGCCAGCAGTTTCGGCCGGAGCACAGATACGCAGTATTTT
-,TRBV2,TRBJ1-5,TRBD1,CASESDRAAGNQPQHF,TGTGCCAGCGAGAGTGACAGGGCGGCCGGTAATCAGCCCCAGCATTTT
-,TRBV4-1,TRBJ1-5,-,CASSHPEREGQPQHF,TGCGCCAGCAGCCATCCCGAGCGGGAAGGTCAGCCCCAGCATTTT
-,TRBV11-2,TRBJ1-5,-,CASSSTGILGRPQHF,TGTGCCAGCAGCTCCACAGGAATTCTGGGCCGCCCCCAGCATTTT
-,TRBV2,TRBJ1-1,-,CASRRTANTEAFF,TGTGCCAGCAGGAGGACAGCGAACACTGAAGCTTTCTTT
-,TRBV4-1,TRBJ1-3,TRBD1,CASSQIRDRGAGNTIYF,TGCGCCAGCAGCCAAATCCGGGACAGGGGAGCTGGAAACACCATATATTTT
once,TRBV4-3,TRBJ2-6,-,CASSQEKENSGANVLTF,TGCGCCAGCAGCCAAGAAAAAGAAAACTCTGGGGCCAACGTCCTGACTTTC
-,TRBV2,TRBJ1-6,-,CASSARTAISPLHF,TGTGCCAGCAGTGCAAGGACAGCCATATCACCCCTCCACTTT
-,TRBV28,TRBJ2-1,TRBD1,CASSTTGQGYNEQFF,TGTGCCAGCAGCACCACCGGACAGGGGTACAATGAGCAGTTCTTC
-,TRBV25-1,TRBJ1-2,TRBD1,CASSDPGQGNYGYTF,TGTGCCAGCAGTGACCCGGGACAGGGGAACTATGGCTACACCTTC
-,TRBV28,TRBJ1-1,-,CASSLVEAEAFF,TGTGCCAGCAGTCTCGTCGAGGCTGAAGCTTTCTTT
-,TRBV6-5,TRBJ2-7,-,CASSSSGESAYEQYF,TGTGCCAGCAGTTCCTCAGGGGAGTCAGCCTACGAGCAGTACTTC